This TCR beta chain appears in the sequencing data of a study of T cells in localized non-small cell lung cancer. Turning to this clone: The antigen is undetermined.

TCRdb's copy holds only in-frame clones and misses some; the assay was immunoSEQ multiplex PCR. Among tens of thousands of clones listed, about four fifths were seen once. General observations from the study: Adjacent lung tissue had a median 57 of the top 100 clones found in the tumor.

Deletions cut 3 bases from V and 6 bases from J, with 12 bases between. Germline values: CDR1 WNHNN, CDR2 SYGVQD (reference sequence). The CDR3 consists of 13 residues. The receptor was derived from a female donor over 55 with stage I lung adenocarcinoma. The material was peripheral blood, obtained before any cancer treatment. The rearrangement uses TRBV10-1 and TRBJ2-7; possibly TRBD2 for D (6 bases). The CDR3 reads CASSDVQGLEQYF. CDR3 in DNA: TGCGCCAGCAGTGACGTTCAGGGACTCGAGCAGTACTTC.